The present TCR beta chain was sequenced within a study of T cell changes during pregnancy in multiple sclerosis (dated by TCRdb to about 2019). In terms of the full investigation: Changes in the T cell repertoire over the course of pregnancy were examined in this study in women with multiple sclerosis.

The junction shows trimming of 5 bases on V and 2 bases on J, plus 16 bases between the germline ends. CDR1 and CDR2 (SGHTA, FQGNSA) derive from the germline V gene. The CDR3 has 16 amino acids, counting the end cysteine and phenylalanine. Kept here is only the CDR3 DNA, which spans 48 bases and is read in frame from base 1. Note on this clone: This clone's antigen is unknown. Per-base qualities were not stored, and no clone one base away is much larger.

Library preparation was by the immunoSEQ multiplex PCR assay. TCRdb mirrors the immuneACCESS table, restricted to in-frame sequences. Some clones are absent from its copies; in checked studies, under half trace to an unresolved V gene, and the reason for the others is unknown. In all, the sample holds over 65,000 clones, and roughly 90% of those were seen once. The biggest ten clones account for over 2% of the sample. This sequence originates from a female donor with multiple sclerosis, enrolled in a pregnancy study. The rearranged chain carries TRBV7-2 and TRBJ1-3; the best D guess is TRBD1, with 5 bases matching. Sequenced here: peripheral blood, sampled in the first trimester of pregnancy. This receptor has the CDR3 CASSRVFREAGNTIYF. The nucleotide sequence is given as TGTGCCAGCAGCCGGGTATTCAGGGAGGCTGGAAACACCATATATTTT.